The 16 T cell receptor beta chains below were found in one sample sequenced in a study of blood T cell repertoires in COVID-19. Some clones are missing from TCRdb's copy, which holds only in-frame ones; the method was immunoSEQ multiplex PCR. Counted here are 160,000 or so clones, about 90% occurring once; the ten biggest clones make up less than 3%. Material: peripheral blood. The source is a man between 60 and 75 years old with acute or convalescent COVID-19.

The rearrangement uses TRBV11-1 and TRBJ2-1, with TRBD1 identical over 8 bases. The CDR3 totals 15 residues. Germline-derived CDR1 and CDR2 are SGHAT and FQDESV (reference sequence). V trimming: 2 bases; J trimming: 6 bases; junction bases outside the gene matches: 6. CDR3 nucleotides: TGTGCCAGCAGCTTATGGGACAGGAGAGGCAATGAGCAGTTCTTC. This codes for CASSLWDRRGNEQFF.

This clone showed up just a few times. This sequence joins TRBV2 and TRBJ1-6; 9 bases agree with TRBD1. The germline gives CDR1 SNHLY, CDR2 FYNNEI. The length of the CDR3 is 15 residues. With 6 bases clipped from V and 7 bases from J, the junction kept 7 bases outside the gene matches. The CDR3, as DNA: TGTGCCAGCAGGGAGGACAGGGGTGGAAATTCACCCCTCCACTTT. Its protein is CASREDRGGNSPLHF.

For the CDR3, the DNA is TGCAGGGCGGACCAGGGGATTGAAGCTTTCTTT. This encodes CRADQGIEAFF. V and J are TRBV20-1 and TRBJ1-1, with D possibly matching TRBD1 (6 bases). The CDR3 loop spans 11 amino acids. CDR1 is DFQATT and CDR2 is SNEGSKA in the germline V gene (reference sequence).

This clone was seen only once. The rearrangement uses TRBV18 and TRBJ1-5; D may be TRBD1 (6 bases). V shed 4 bases and J shed 1 base, with 17 bases lying between them. Germline CDR1 KGHSH, CDR2 LQKENI. CDR3 length: 17 amino acids. The CDR3 protein is CASSRTAGARSNQPQHF. The CDR3 bases are TGTGCCAGCTCACGAACTGCGGGGGCGCGGAGCAATCAGCCCCAGCATTTT.

V usage is TRBV6-2 or TRBV6-3 and J usage is TRBJ1-5; 7 nucleotides agree with TRBD1. Per the germline V gene, CDR1 is MNHEY and CDR2 is SVGEGT. The CDR3 is 16 residues long. V shed 5 bases and J 7 bases; nucleotides not matched to a gene: 14. The CDR3 loop reads CASSPWVTGDIQPQHF. The CDR3 bases are TGTGCCAGCAGTCCATGGGTAACAGGGGACATCCAGCCCCAGCATTTT.

The V and J genes are TRBV7-6 and TRBJ2-5; no clear D. The germline V gene encodes CDR1 SGHVS and CDR2 FNYEAQ. V lost 2 bases and J lost 2, with 18 bases in between. This CDR3 region has 17 residues. The chain's CDR3 is CASSLFRQAESQETQYF. The CDR3 DNA sequence: TGTGCCAGCAGCTTATTTAGGCAGGCTGAGTCACAAGAGACCCAGTACTTC.

This clone was observed a few times. CDR3 sequence reads: CASSQEAYGSSGNTIYF. The DNA of the CDR3 is TGCGCCAGCAGCCAAGAGGCGTATGGGAGCTCTGGAAACACCATATATTTT. The V gene is TRBV4-1, the J gene TRBJ1-3; D is unresolved. CDR3 length: 17 residues. V lost 0 bases and J 0 bases, leaving 12 bases between the germline ends. Germline V lookup: CDR1 MGHRA, CDR2 YSYEKL.

This chain joins TRBV6-1 and TRBJ2-1; 9 nucleotides agree with TRBD2. The CDR3 spans 15 residues. Per germline, CDR1 MNHNS and CDR2 SASEGT. Unmatched junction bases numbered 4, after V lost 0 bases and J lost 7 bases. CDR3 in DNA: TGTGCCAGCAGTGAAGCGAGCGGGGGGCCGAATGAGCAGTTCTTC. Protein: CASSEASGGPNEQFF.

The J gene is TRBJ1-1, the V gene TRBV6-5; D possibly corresponds to TRBD1 (6 bases). Looked up from germline, CDR1 is MNHEY and CDR2 is SVGAGI. V lost 4 bases, J lost 0 bases, and 15 bases lay in between. The CDR3 is 16 amino acids. CDR3 DNA sequence: TGTGCCAGCAGTTCCCCCAGGGGTATTATGAACACTGAAGCTTTCTTT. Amino acids: CASSSPRGIMNTEAFF.

V and J are TRBV7-2 and TRBJ1-1; 12 bases are a match to TRBD1. The CDR3 is 16 residues long. Trimming at V came to 5 bases and at J to 4 bases, leaving 8 bases not matched to a gene. The germline V gene has CDR1 SGHTA and CDR2 FQGNSA. CDR3: CASSPTGTGGITEAFF. The CDR3 DNA follows: TGTGCCAGCAGCCCAACCGGGACAGGGGGCATCACTGAAGCTTTCTTT. Using reference TRBV7-2 and TRBJ1-1 for the parts outside the CDR3, the full variable domain is GAGVSQSPSNKVTEKGKDVELRCDPISGHTALYWYRQSLGQGLEFLIYFQGNSAPDKSGLPSDRFSAERTGGSVSTLTIQRTQQEDSAVYLCASSPTGTGGITEAFFGQGTRLTVV.

J is TRBJ2-2 and V is TRBV5-1, with D tentatively TRBD1 (6 bases). Trimming took off 2 bases at V and 4 bases at J, with 15 bases between the two ends. The CDR3 is made up of 16 amino acids. Per germline, CDR1 SGHRS and CDR2 YFSETQ. The CDR3 is CASSFLQGTGTGELFF. CDR3 in DNA: TGCGCCAGCAGCTTCCTACAGGGAACGGGCACCGGGGAGCTGTTTTTT.

This chain connects TRBV4-1 to TRBJ1-1, with TRBD1 identical over 9 bases. V lost 3 bases, J lost 5 bases, and 10 bases stayed unmatched. From germline, CDR1 is MGHRA and CDR2 YSYEKL. The CDR3 is 16 residues long. The CDR3 DNA is TGCGCCAGCAGCCAGAGACAGGGGGGGTCGTTGACTGAAGCTTTCTTT. Translation: CASSQRQGGSLTEAFF.

This clone was observed a single time. The chain employs TRBV10-1 and TRBJ2-2, with D maybe TRBD2 (6 bases). V was clipped by 10 bases and J by 4 bases, with 16 bases between them. CDR1 is WNHNN, CDR2 SYGVQD, per germline (reference sequence). The CDR3 sequence is 14 residues long. The CDR3 here is CATSRGGGTGELFF. CDR3 sequence (DNA): TGCGCCACATCGAGGGGAGGAGGCACCGGGGAGCTGTTTTTT.

V usage is TRBV6-2 or TRBV6-3 and J usage is TRBJ1-4; no reliable D call. Germline CDR1 reads MNHEY; CDR2 reads SVGEGT. This CDR3 comprises 12 residues. The V and J ends lost 0 bases and 13 bases respectively, with 9 bases between them. CDR3 nucleotides: TGTGCCAGCAGTTACTCGAGACGAGGACTGTTTTTT. Protein product: CASSYSRRGLFF.

The V call is TRBV5-5, the J call TRBJ1-4, with D perhaps matching TRBD1 (5 bases). The V gene's germline CDR1 is SGHKS and CDR2 YYEKEE (reference sequence). The V end was cut by 7 bases, the J end by 8 bases, with 18 bases between. The CDR3 covers 14 residues. The CDR3 is CASSWGQGGEKLFF. CDR3 nucleotides: TGTGCCAGCTCATGGGGCCAGGGTGGAGAAAAACTGTTTTTT.

This chain uses TRBV19 with TRBJ2-3, with D perhaps matching TRBD2 (6 bases). Germline V lookup: CDR1 LNHDA, CDR2 SQIVND (reference sequence). CDR3 length: 15 amino acids. Between the trimmed V and J ends, which lost 1 base and 2 bases, there was a span of 10 bases. DNA for the CDR3: TGTGCCAGTAGTATAGGGGGACTCGACACAGATACGCAGTATTTT. Translation: CASSIGGLDTDTQYF.